This entry lists 2 T cell receptor beta chains sequenced from one sample in a study of shared clonotypes between healthy human individuals. Here immunoSEQ multiplex PCR was the method, and the copy in TCRdb shows in-frame clones only, minus some. This sample has about 2.3 million clones, with approximately 93% found just once. Material: naive CD4+ T cells from PBMCs. The subset denotes: CD45RA+ positively selected. The receptor source for this set is a man between 18 and 29 years old in good health. Some clones in this sample may be carry-over from other donors' samples.

The chain uses TRBV5-6 and TRBJ2-7; D is tentatively TRBD1 or TRBD2 (5 bases each). This CDR3 spans 14 amino acids. V lost 6 bases and J 0 bases, leaving 13 bases between the germline ends. CDR1 is SGHDT and CDR2 is YYEEEE in the germline V gene. DNA of the CDR3: TGTGCCAGCACAGGGACCGCCAGCTCCTACGAGCAGTACTTC. Translating gives CASTGTASSYEQYF.

This clone was counted once. The sample contains more than one DNA sequence encoding this CDR3. The gene calls are TRBV11-3 and TRBJ1-2; D is undetermined. The germline CDR1 and CDR2 sequences are SGHNT and YENEEA. The V end was cut by 4 bases, the J end by 4 bases, with 10 bases between. This CDR3 is built from 13 residues. CDR3 region: CASSSDRGYGYTF. The CDR3 DNA reads as TGTGCCAGCAGCTCTGATCGGGGCTATGGCTACACCTTC.